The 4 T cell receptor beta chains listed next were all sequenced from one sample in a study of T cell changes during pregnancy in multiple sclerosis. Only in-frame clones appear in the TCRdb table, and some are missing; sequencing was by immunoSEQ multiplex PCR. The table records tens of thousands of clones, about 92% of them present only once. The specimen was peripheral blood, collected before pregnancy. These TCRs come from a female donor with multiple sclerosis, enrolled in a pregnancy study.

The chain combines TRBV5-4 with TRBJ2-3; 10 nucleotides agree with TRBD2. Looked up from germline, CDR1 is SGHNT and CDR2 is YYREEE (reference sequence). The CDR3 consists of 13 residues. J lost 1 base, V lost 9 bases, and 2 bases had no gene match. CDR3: CAILAGGTDTQYF. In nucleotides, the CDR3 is TGTGCCATTCTAGCGGGAGGCACAGATACGCAGTATTTT.

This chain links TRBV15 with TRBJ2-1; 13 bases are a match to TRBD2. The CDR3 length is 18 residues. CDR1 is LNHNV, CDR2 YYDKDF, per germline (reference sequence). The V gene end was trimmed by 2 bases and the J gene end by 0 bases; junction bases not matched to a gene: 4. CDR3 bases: TGTGCCACCAGCAGATCACTAGCGGGAGGGTACTCCTACAATGAGCAGTTCTTC. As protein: CATSRSLAGGYSYNEQFF.

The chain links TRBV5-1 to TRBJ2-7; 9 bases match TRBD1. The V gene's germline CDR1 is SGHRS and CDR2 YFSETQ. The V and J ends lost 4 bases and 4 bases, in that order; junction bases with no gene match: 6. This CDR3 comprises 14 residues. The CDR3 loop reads CASSLGQGNYEQYF. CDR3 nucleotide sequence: TGCGCCAGCAGCCTCGGACAGGGGAATTACGAGCAGTACTTC.

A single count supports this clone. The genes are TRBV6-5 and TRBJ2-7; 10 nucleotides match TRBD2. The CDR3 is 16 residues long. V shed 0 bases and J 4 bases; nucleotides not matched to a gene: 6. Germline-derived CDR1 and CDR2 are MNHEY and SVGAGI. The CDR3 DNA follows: TGTGCCAGCAGTTACTCCCAACTAGCGGGGTTATACGAGCAGTACTTC. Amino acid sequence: CASSYSQLAGLYEQYF.